Following are 26 T cell receptor beta chains from one sample sequenced in a study of T cell repertoires in cytomegalovirus infection. MiXCR, run by TCRdb on the reads, gives a single entry per CDR3 protein. Of around 360,000 distinct CDR3 sequences in the sample, roughly 34% were seen once. These receptors' antigens are unknown. The sequenced sample was cultured PBMCs, obtained from culture after CMV antigen stimulation. All receptors come from a human donor in good health (CMV status not recorded). Some clones in this sample may be carry-over from other donors' samples.

This chain uses TRBV6-8 with TRBJ1-1; 7 bases agree with TRBD1. V shed 2 bases, J shed 4 bases, and the junction held 7 bases outside the gene matches. The CDR3 runs 15 residues. Per the germline V gene, CDR1 is MNHGY and CDR2 is SAAAGT. The CDR3 region has the DNA TGTGCCAGCAGTTACACAGGGGACTTGAGCACTGAAGCTTTCTTT. Protein sequence: CASSYTGDLSTEAFF.

This clonotype was detected ten times or more. V and J are TRBV19 and TRBJ1-2; 7 nucleotides match TRBD1. V lost 6 bases to trimming and J lost 0 bases; unmatched junction nucleotides: 4. CDR3 length: 14 residues. CDR1 is LNHDA and CDR2 is SQIVND in the germline V gene (reference sequence). The CDR3 reads CASSPDRTNYGYTF. As DNA, the CDR3 is TGTGCCAGTAGCCCGGACAGGACTAACTATGGCTACACCTTC.

V gene TRBV10-3 combines with J gene TRBJ2-3; 8 bases map to TRBD1. Trimming at V came to 4 bases and at J to 1 base, leaving 10 bases not matched to a gene. Germline-derived CDR1 and CDR2 are ENHRY and SYGVKD. The length of the CDR3 is 17 residues. CDR3 region: CAISGQEGTGRTDTQYF. The CDR3 nucleotides read TGTGCCATCAGTGGACAGGAAGGGACAGGCCGCACAGATACGCAGTATTTT.

V and J are TRBV7-3 and TRBJ2-1, with unresolved D. V was pared by 4 bases and J by 8 bases, with 15 bases between. Germline lookup yields CDR1 SGHTA and CDR2 FQGTGA. The CDR3 spans 14 residues. CDR3 amino acids: CASSSTLFSYEQFF. Here the CDR3 DNA reads TGTGCCAGCAGCTCAACCCTCTTTAGCTATGAGCAGTTCTTC. The variable domain in full, with the rest retrieved from reference TRBV7-3 and TRBJ2-1, is GAGVSQTPSNKVTEKGKYVELRCDPISGHTALYWYRQSLGQGPEFLIYFQGTGAADDSGLPNDRFFAVRPEGSVSTLKIQRTERGDSAVYLCASSSTLFSYEQFFGPGTRLTVL.

The chain joins TRBV29-1 to TRBJ2-1; unclear D gene. The CDR3 consists of 14 residues. Germline-derived CDR1 and CDR2 are SQVTM and ANQGSEA. Trimming removed 1 base from V and 4 bases from J, with 11 bases in between. The CDR3 region has the DNA TGCAGCGTTGAAGCCCAAAATAGGTACAATGAGCAGTTCTTC. It yields the protein CSVEAQNRYNEQFF.

V is TRBV20-1 and J is TRBJ2-2, with D possibly being TRBD2 (5 bases). In germline, CDR1 is DFQATT, CDR2 SNEGSKA (reference sequence). The CDR3 has 16 residues. Trimming stripped 1 base from V and 4 bases from J, with 16 bases between. The CDR3 DNA sequence: TGCAGTGCTAGAGCCCGCGGAGGCGTGGCCACCGGGGAGCTGTTTTTT. Amino acids: CSARARGGVATGELFF.

This sequence joins TRBV19 and TRBJ1-1; D is ambiguous. CDR1 and CDR2 from the germline V gene are LNHDA and SQIVND (reference sequence). V was cut by 2 bases and J by 4 bases, with 11 bases left in between. CDR3 length equals 14 residues. The CDR3 bases are TGTGCCAGTAGTATAAGTTTTCGGCTCACTGAAGCTTTCTTT. Translated, it gives CASSISFRLTEAFF.

This clonotype was recorded a few times. The rearrangement uses TRBV7-2 and TRBJ1-2; D is undetermined. CDR3 length: 14 residues. V was pared by 3 bases and J by 0 bases, with 8 bases between. From germline, CDR1 is SGHTA and CDR2 FQGNSA. The CDR3 region has the DNA TGTGCCAGCAGCTTTTTCGCATCTAACTATGGCTACACCTTC. This translates into CASSFFASNYGYTF.

This chain connects TRBV6-5 to TRBJ2-7, with 7 positions matching TRBD1. There are 12 residues in the CDR3. The germline V gene encodes CDR1 MNHEY and CDR2 SVGAGI. J gave up 7 bases and V 5 bases, and 5 bases lay outside the gene matches. CDR3 coding DNA: TGTGCCAGCAGTCAGTACAGGGGAGAGCAGTACTTC. The encoded protein is CASSQYRGEQYF.

This rearrangement joins TRBV5-1 to TRBJ2-7; TRBD1 aligns across 7 bases. The trim removed 1 base at V and 6 bases at J, leaving 7 bases unmatched. Germline V gene data show CDR1 as SGHRS and CDR2 as YFSETQ. The CDR3 contains 14 residues. The CDR3 DNA sequence: TGCGCCAGCAGCTTGTGGGGACAGCCTCCCGAGCAGTACTTC. Protein product: CASSLWGQPPEQYF.

This clonotype was seen more than once but under ten times. J is TRBJ2-1 and V is TRBV5-4, with 10 bases matching TRBD1. CDR3 length: 15 amino acids. Losses at the gene ends were 7 bases for V and 4 bases for J; bases not matched to a gene: 8. CDR1 is SGHNT, CDR2 YYREEE, per germline (reference sequence). In DNA, the CDR3 is TGTGCCAGCGGATTCGGGGACAGGGGTTACAATGAGCAGTTCTTC. Its translation is CASGFGDRGYNEQFF.

The chain employs TRBV2 and TRBJ2-3, with TRBD1 matching over 7 bases. This CDR3 comprises 14 residues. CDR1 and CDR2 (germline): SNHLY, FYNNEI. With 5 bases clipped from V and 0 bases from J, the junction kept 2 bases outside the gene matches. The CDR3 sequence: CASSTGVSTDTQYF. The CDR3 nucleotides are TGTGCCAGCAGTACAGGGGTTAGCACAGATACGCAGTATTTT.

This chain uses TRBV5-4 with TRBJ2-2, with 7 bases matching TRBD2. There are 15 residues in the CDR3. CDR1 is SGHNT and CDR2 is YYREEE in the germline V gene (reference sequence). The junction had 5 bases not matched to a gene; V was cut back by 0 bases and J by 6 bases. CDR3 in amino acids: CASSLVAGDSGELFF. CDR3 nucleotides: TGTGCCAGCAGCTTGGTGGCGGGAGATTCCGGGGAGCTGTTTTTT.

The chain is built from TRBV12-3 or TRBV12-4 and TRBJ1-1; no clear D gene. The germline V and J ends were trimmed by 2 bases and 0 bases, with 7 bases remaining between them. The CDR3 spans 14 residues. The CDR3: CASSLKRVNTEAFF. For the CDR3, the DNA is TGTGCCAGCAGTTTAAAAAGGGTGAACACTGAAGCTTTCTTT.

The gene calls are TRBV7-2 and TRBJ1-5; D is possibly TRBD1 (5 bases). The germline CDR1 and CDR2 sequences are SGHTA and FQGNSA. CDR3 length: 16 amino acids. With 2 bases removed from V and 1 base from J, the gap between germline ends came to 12 bases. CDR3 sequence reads: CASSLLRGISNQPQHF. The CDR3 DNA reads TGTGCCAGCAGCTTACTCCGGGGGATAAGCAATCAGCCCCAGCATTTT.

This clonotype was counted at least ten times. The chain carries TRBV12-3 or TRBV12-4 and TRBJ1-1; 8 positions agree with TRBD1. J was trimmed by 4 bases and V by 5 bases; bases with no gene match: 12. This CDR3 spans 16 amino acids. The CDR3 nucleotides are TGTGCCAGCAGTGCTAATACCGGGACAGGTGGCACTGAAGCTTTCTTT. Translation gives CASSANTGTGGTEAFF.

CDR3 nucleotide sequence: TGTGCCAGCAGTTTAGACGGAGGCCACGAGCAGTACTTC. This sequence encodes CASSLDGGHEQYF. This chain uses TRBV28 with TRBJ2-7; tentatively, D is TRBD2 (5 bases). Germline V gene lookup returns CDR1 MDHEN and CDR2 SYDVKM. V was shortened by 2 bases and J by 5 bases, with 10 bases between the two germline ends. This CDR3 has 13 residues.

This clonotype was observed a handful of times. The V gene is TRBV6-1, the J gene TRBJ2-7; 8 nucleotides align to TRBD1. Germline-derived CDR1 and CDR2 are MNHNS and SASEGT. V trimming: 3 bases; J trimming: 0 bases; junction bases outside the gene matches: 7. The CDR3 totals 16 residues. CDR3 nucleotides: TGTGCCAGCAGTGACCCGGGACAGGTTAGCTCCTACGAGCAGTACGTC. Protein sequence: CASSDPGQVSSYEQYV.

The table lists this clonotype with a few counts. The CDR3 region has the DNA TGTGCCAGCAGCTTAGGGCTAGCGGACTCCTACAATGAGCAGTTCTTC. Protein product: CASSLGLADSYNEQFF. The chain uses TRBV7-2 and TRBJ2-1; 7 bases agree with TRBD2. Germline V gene sequence: CDR1 SGHTA, CDR2 FQGNSA. CDR3 length equals 16 residues. V was pared by 1 base and J by 0 bases, with 3 bases of the junction left unmatched.

This clonotype appeared a single time. The rearrangement uses TRBV27 and TRBJ2-6; no clear D. The germline CDR1 and CDR2 sequences are MNHEY and SMNVEV (reference sequence). The V end was cut by 4 bases, the J end by 8 bases, with 12 bases between. The CDR3 contains 14 residues. Written as DNA, the CDR3 is TGTGCCAGCAGTTCTAACCTTCGGACCAACGTCCTGACTTTC. Protein sequence: CASSSNLRTNVLTF.

The table lists this clonotype with a count of one. The rearrangement links TRBV27 to TRBJ2-1; 9 bases map to TRBD2. This CDR3 comprises 16 residues. Trimming cost V 0 bases and J 8 bases; bases outside gene matches: 8. From germline, CDR1 is MNHEY and CDR2 SMNVEV (reference sequence). CDR3: CASSLSGTSRYDEQFF. For the CDR3, the DNA is TGTGCCAGCAGTTTATCGGGGACTAGCAGATACGATGAGCAGTTCTTC.

This clonotype occurred many times. V is TRBV7-2 and J is TRBJ2-2, with 8 bases matching TRBD1. CDR1 and CDR2 from the germline V gene are SGHTA and FQGNSA. V shed 3 bases and J 11 bases; nucleotides not matched to a gene: 8. The CDR3 is made up of 14 amino acids. The CDR3 DNA sequence: TGTGCCAGCAGCTTTACGGGACAGGTCCGAGAGCTGTTTTTT. It is translated as CASSFTGQVRELFF.

This chain links TRBV6-2 or TRBV6-3 with TRBJ2-7, with a tentative D call TRBD2 (6 bases). The CDR3 is 16 residues long. Germline V gives CDR1 MNHEY, CDR2 SVGEGT. Trimming took off 5 bases at V and 4 bases at J, with 21 bases between the two ends. In DNA, the CDR3 is TGTGCCAGCAGTAACCCCCCGGGGGTAAAGAAGTACGAGCAGTACGTC. This codes for CASSNPPGVKKYEQYV.

The chain carries TRBV5-1 and TRBJ2-3; TRBD2 agrees at 14 bases. The germline gives CDR1 SGHRS, CDR2 YFSETQ. The CDR3 sequence is 14 residues long. V trimming: 7 bases; J trimming: 6 bases; junction bases outside the gene matches: 4. The CDR3 here is CASGGLAGADTQYF. The CDR3 DNA sequence: TGCGCCAGCGGGGGACTAGCGGGGGCGGATACGCAGTATTTT. Supplemented by reference TRBV5-1 and TRBJ2-3, the full variable domain reads KAGVTQTPRYLIKTRGQQVTLSCSPISGHRSVSWYQQTPGQGLQFLFEYFSETQRNKGNFPGRFSGRQFSNSRSEMNVSTLELGDSALYLCASGGLAGADTQYFGPGTRLTVL.

The CDR3 nucleotides are TGCGCCAGCAGCCTAGCCAGGGGGGGCGAGCAGTACTTC. Encoded protein: CASSLARGGEQYF. The rearrangement joins TRBV5-1 to TRBJ2-7; TRBD1 or TRBD2 may be the D gene (7 bases each). Germline lookup yields CDR1 SGHRS and CDR2 YFSETQ. The CDR3 totals 13 residues. Trimming took 4 bases from V and 6 from J, leaving 14 bases between them.

There are a few counts of this clonotype. This rearrangement joins TRBV6-1 to TRBJ1-2; tentatively, D is TRBD1 (6 bases). This CDR3 is built from 17 residues. Germline V gene sequence: CDR1 MNHNS, CDR2 SASEGT. Trimming left V 1 base short and J 8 bases short, with 23 bases between. The CDR3: CASSEVSLGGGEPGYTF. DNA of the CDR3: TGTGCCAGCAGTGAAGTCTCGTTGGGCGGGGGCGAACCCGGCTACACCTTC.